This passage covers 25 T cell receptor beta chains from one sample sequenced in a study of T cell changes during pregnancy in multiple sclerosis. Measured with immunoSEQ multiplex PCR; TCRdb has only the in-frame clones, and not every one. The data hold tens of thousands of clones, with under 95% observed a single time. The sample in question was CD4+ T cells from peripheral blood mononuclear cells, obtained before pregnancy. All receptors derive from a female donor with multiple sclerosis, enrolled in a pregnancy study.

This chain links TRBV2 with TRBJ1-1; D may be TRBD1 (5 bases). This CDR3 comprises 13 residues. The germline CDR1 and CDR2 sequences are SNHLY and FYNNEI. Trimming left V 5 bases short and J 5 bases short, with 12 bases between. CDR3 sequence reads: CASSRQGGTEAFF. For the CDR3, the DNA is TGTGCCAGCAGTAGGCAGGGTGGGACTGAAGCTTTCTTT.

The rearrangement joins TRBV5-4 to TRBJ2-2, with D possibly TRBD2 on 6 matching bases. Trimming pared 4 bases from V and 0 bases from J, leaving 13 bases between. This CDR3 is 16 amino acids long. Looked up from germline, CDR1 is SGHNT and CDR2 is YYREEE (reference sequence). For the CDR3, the DNA is TGTGCCAGCAGCCCACCGAGACTAGCGAACACCGGGGAGCTGTTTTTT. Its translation: CASSPPRLANTGELFF.

This sequence joins TRBV19 and TRBJ1-6, with D maybe TRBD1 (6 bases). Trimming cost V 7 bases and J 0 bases, with 13 bases left between them. The germline V gene encodes CDR1 LNHDA and CDR2 SQIVND (reference sequence). CDR3 length: 16 amino acids. CDR3 sequence (DNA): TGTGCCAGTACCCCGTTAGGGGGCTCCTATAATTCACCCCTCCACTTT. This encodes CASTPLGGSYNSPLHF.

The V call is TRBV5-1, the J call TRBJ2-7, with 9 bases aligning to TRBD2. Germline-derived CDR1 and CDR2 are SGHRS and YFSETQ. With V trimmed by 0 bases and J by 2 bases, 3 bases remained unmatched. This CDR3 is 15 amino acids long. The CDR3 is CASSLEAGGPYEQYF. The CDR3 DNA reads as TGCGCCAGCAGCTTGGAGGCGGGAGGGCCCTACGAGCAGTACTTC. Full variable domain (outside the CDR3, taken from reference TRBV5-1 and TRBJ2-7): KAGVTQTPRYLIKTRGQQVTLSCSPISGHRSVSWYQQTPGQGLQFLFEYFSETQRNKGNFPGRFSGRQFSNSRSEMNVSTLELGDSALYLCASSLEAGGPYEQYFGPGTRLTVT.

The chain employs TRBV6-5 and TRBJ1-3; tentatively, D is TRBD1 (5 bases). The CDR3 has 15 amino acids. Germline V lookup: CDR1 MNHEY, CDR2 SVGAGI. V lost 2 bases and J 0 bases, leaving 8 bases between the germline ends. CDR3 region: CASSYGTNSGNTIYF. In DNA, the CDR3 is TGTGCCAGCAGTTACGGGACTAACTCTGGAAACACCATATATTTT.

This chain links TRBV18 with TRBJ1-4, with TRBD1 identical over 7 bases. Trimming cost V 6 bases and J 3 bases; bases outside gene matches: 7. Germline V CDR1 and CDR2: KGHSH, LQKENI. The CDR3 consists of 15 residues. CDR3 DNA: TGTGCCAGCTCGTCCAACGGACAGGCTAATGAAAAACTGTTTTTT. Protein sequence: CASSSNGQANEKLFF.

The gene calls are TRBV28 and TRBJ2-7, with D possibly matching TRBD1 (6 bases). CDR1 is MDHEN and CDR2 is SYDVKM in the germline V gene. V lost 3 bases, J lost 6 bases, and 9 bases lay in between. The CDR3 has 12 amino acids. CDR3 loop: CASSFAGVEQYF. The CDR3 DNA sequence: TGTGCCAGCAGTTTTGCAGGGGTCGAGCAGTACTTC.

This clone is medium-sized (0.01 to 0.1%) by share. The sample contains more than one DNA sequence encoding this CDR3. The chain uses TRBV7-3 and TRBJ1-1; D possibly corresponds to TRBD1 (5 bases). Trimming took 0 bases from V and 3 from J, leaving 8 bases between them. Per germline, CDR1 SGHTA and CDR2 FQGTGA. The CDR3 runs 14 residues. This chain's CDR3 is CASSLTGGDTEAFF. Here the CDR3 DNA reads TGTGCCAGCAGCTTAACGGGAGGGGACACTGAAGCTTTCTTT.

The V and J genes are TRBV25-1 and TRBJ2-3, with 9 bases identical to TRBD2. J was trimmed by 1 base and V by 8 bases; bases with no gene match: 7. Germline V lookup: CDR1 MGHDK, CDR2 SYGVNS. The CDR3 extends over 15 amino acids. CDR3 region: CASQERGVGTDTQYF. The DNA for the CDR3 is TGTGCCAGCCAAGAGCGGGGGGTGGGCACAGATACGCAGTATTTT.

The gene calls are TRBV19 and TRBJ2-7; D might be TRBD1 (6 bases). Germline CDR1 and CDR2: LNHDA and SQIVND (reference sequence). The CDR3 has 13 amino acids. V shed 5 bases and J shed 1 base, with 9 bases lying between them. CDR3 coding DNA: TGTGCCAGTAGTCGGACAGCATCCTACGAGCAGTACTTC. Its translation is CASSRTASYEQYF. Full variable domain (remainder filled in from reference TRBV19 and TRBJ2-7): DGGITQSPKYLFRKEGQNVTLSCEQNLNHDAMYWYRQDPGQGLRLIYYSQIVNDFQKGDIAEGYSVSREKKESFPLTVTSAQKNPTAFYLCASSRTASYEQYFGPGTRLTVT.

The chain couples TRBV29-1 to TRBJ1-2; 9 nucleotides agree with TRBD1. This CDR3 has 15 residues. V shed 7 bases and J 5 bases; nucleotides not matched to a gene: 14. The V gene's germline CDR1 is SQVTM and CDR2 ANQGSEA. The CDR3 DNA follows: TGCAGCGCCTTAACGGGACAGGGATCCCTTTATGGCTACACCTTC. Its translation: CSALTGQGSLYGYTF.

The chain employs TRBV6-1 and TRBJ1-1; D unresolved. Germline V gene sequence: CDR1 MNHNS, CDR2 SASEGT. The CDR3 loop spans 11 amino acids. V was clipped by 3 bases and J by 10 bases, with 9 bases between them. CDR3 bases: TGTGCCAGCAGTGAGACCTCAGGAGCTTTCTTT. Protein sequence: CASSETSGAFF.

The genes are TRBV5-6 and TRBJ2-5, with 10 bases aligning to TRBD1. There are 16 residues in the CDR3. CDR1 and CDR2 from the germline V gene are SGHDT and YYEEEE. Germline trimming cut 4 bases from V and 1 base from J; bases unmatched to any gene: 7. CDR3 amino acids: CASSTPRTGGQETQYF. DNA of the CDR3: TGTGCCAGCAGCACACCTCGGACAGGGGGCCAAGAGACCCAGTACTTC.

V usage is TRBV6-1 and J usage is TRBJ1-2; D perhaps matches TRBD1 (5 bases). With 0 bases removed from V and 4 bases from J, the gap between germline ends came to 15 bases. This CDR3 contains 16 residues. Germline V CDR1 and CDR2: MNHNS, SASEGT. The CDR3 reads CASSEAGRGWGYGYTF. As DNA, the CDR3 is TGTGCCAGCAGTGAAGCAGGGAGGGGCTGGGGCTATGGCTACACCTTC.

The chain employs TRBV18 and TRBJ1-2, with 11 nucleotides matching TRBD1. The junction had 11 bases not matched to a gene; V was cut back by 4 bases and J by 13 bases. This CDR3 contains 14 residues. CDR1 KGHSH and CDR2 LQKENI come from the germline V gene. The CDR3 reads CASSLRLGQGASTF. Written as DNA, the CDR3 is TGTGCCAGCTCACTAAGATTAGGACAGGGGGCTTCCACCTTC.

CDR3 nucleotide sequence: TGTGCCAGCCTCAACGGCGGGCTTAGCAATCAGCCCCAGCATTTT. Translation: CASLNGGLSNQPQHF. The rearrangement links TRBV28 to TRBJ1-5; no reliable D call. V lost 8 bases and J 0 bases, leaving 14 bases between the germline ends. The CDR3 totals 15 residues. Germline CDR1 MDHEN, CDR2 SYDVKM.

This chain links TRBV7-9 with TRBJ1-2; a possible D gene is TRBD1 (6 bases). CDR1 is SEHNR, CDR2 FQNEAQ, per germline (reference sequence). Trimming removed 5 bases from V and 0 bases from J, with 16 bases in between. The CDR3 has 16 residues. The CDR3 DNA is TGTGCCAGCAGCCCTTTCAACAGGGAAGCTAACTATGGCTACACCTTC. Translated: CASSPFNREANYGYTF.

The rearrangement uses TRBV9 and TRBJ1-2, with a possible D match to TRBD1 (5 bases). Trimming took 0 bases from V and 4 from J, leaving 16 bases between them. The CDR3 is made up of 16 amino acids. Germline CDR1 and CDR2: SGDLS and YYNGEE. CDR3 residues: CASSVGSMGRFYGYTF. The CDR3 DNA sequence: TGTGCCAGCAGCGTAGGGTCCATGGGGCGGTTCTATGGCTACACCTTC. Full variable domain (outside the CDR3, taken from reference TRBV9 and TRBJ1-2): DSGVTQTPKHLITATGQRVTLRCSPRSGDLSVYWYQQSLDQGLQFLIQYYNGEERAKGNILERFSAQQFPDLHSELNLSSLELGDSALYFCASSVGSMGRFYGYTFGSGTRLTVV.

The V and J genes are TRBV29-1 and TRBJ1-1; 7 bases match TRBD1. The germline CDR1 and CDR2 sequences are SQVTM and ANQGSEA. There are 12 residues in the CDR3. The CDR3 loop reads CRTGSPDPEAFF. DNA for the CDR3: TGCAGGACAGGGAGCCCCGATCCTGAAGCTTTCTTT.

The chain employs TRBV5-1 and TRBJ2-2; D may be TRBD2 (6 bases). The V gene's germline CDR1 is SGHRS and CDR2 YFSETQ. This CDR3 has 16 amino acids. Deletions cut 0 bases from V and 0 bases from J, with 9 bases between. The CDR3 DNA follows: TGCGCCAGCAGCTTGGCGGGCGGGGCGAACACCGGGGAGCTGTTTTTT. Its protein product is CASSLAGGANTGELFF.

CDR3 sequence (DNA): TGTGCCAGCAGCATCCGAGCGGGAGGGTTCACAGATACGCAGTATTTT. Translating gives CASSIRAGGFTDTQYF. This chain links TRBV9 with TRBJ2-3; TRBD2 aligns across 10 bases. Trimming took 4 bases from V and 2 from J; bases not matched to a gene: 7. CDR1 SGDLS and CDR2 YYNGEE come from the germline V gene. CDR3 length: 16 amino acids.

The genes are TRBV19 and TRBJ2-3; no clear D gene. Trimming removed 6 bases at V and 5 bases at J, with 15 bases between. CDR1 is LNHDA and CDR2 is SQIVND in the germline V gene (reference sequence). This CDR3 is built from 14 residues. CDR3 nucleotides: TGTGCCAGTAGAAGAGGAGTGGATCGAGATACGCAGTATTTT. It specifies CASRRGVDRDTQYF.

The chain carries TRBV9 and TRBJ1-6; 8 bases fit TRBD1. The CDR3 is 14 residues long. CDR1 SGDLS and CDR2 YYNGEE come from the germline V gene. The J segment lost 10 bases and the V segment lost 3 bases, leaving 6 bases of the junction unmatched. The CDR3 region is CASSASAGGSPLHF. As DNA, the CDR3 is TGTGCCAGCAGCGCTAGCGCAGGGGGCTCACCCCTCCACTTT. Full variable domain (rest looked up from reference TRBV9 and TRBJ1-6): DSGVTQTPKHLITATGQRVTLRCSPRSGDLSVYWYQQSLDQGLQFLIQYYNGEERAKGNILERFSAQQFPDLHSELNLSSLELGDSALYFCASSASAGGSPLHFGNGTRLTVT.

V gene TRBV28 combines with J gene TRBJ2-3; 7 bases line up with TRBD2. The CDR3 sequence is 16 residues long. The trim removed 3 bases at V and 3 bases at J, leaving 9 bases unmatched. The V gene's germline CDR1 is MDHEN and CDR2 SYDVKM. The CDR3 is CASSLRGGSTTDTQYF. The CDR3 DNA is TGTGCCAGCAGTTTGCGGGGCGGGAGTACTACAGATACGCAGTATTTT.

The chain joins TRBV2 to TRBJ1-1, with D hard to call. There are 11 residues in the CDR3. Trimming took off 8 bases at V and 3 bases at J, with 7 bases between the two ends. CDR1 and CDR2 (germline): SNHLY, FYNNEI. The CDR3 nucleotides are TGTGCCAGCGAGCGGTACACTGAAGCTTTCTTT. This translates into CASERYTEAFF. The full variable domain, with the rest looked up from reference TRBV2 and TRBJ1-1, is EPEVTQTPSHQVTQMGQEVILRCVPISNHLYFYWYRQILGQKVEFLVSFYNNEISEKSEIFDDQFSVERPDGSNFTLKIRSTKLEDSAMYFCASERYTEAFFGQGTRLTVV.